Presented here are 15 T cell receptor beta chains from one specimen sequenced in a study of cytomegalovirus exposure and HLA in healthy donors. The PCR was carried out with 60 Vbeta primers and 13 Jbeta primers. Profiling relied on immunoSEQ multiplex PCR, and the TCRdb table lists in-frame clones only, not all of them. The sample lists approximately 220,000 clones, roughly 88% occurring once. Sequencing was done on a sample of PBMCs. These receptors originate from a boy aged 2 to 10 in good health and CMV-seronegative.

The J gene is TRBJ1-1, the V gene TRBV19, with 7 nucleotides matching TRBD1. Looked up from germline, CDR1 is LNHDA and CDR2 is SQIVND (reference sequence). CDR3 size: 16 residues. V shed 1 base, J shed 5 bases, and the junction held 10 bases outside the gene matches. This chain's CDR3 is CASSIGSGQGVTEAFF. Here the CDR3 DNA reads TGTGCCAGTAGTATAGGTTCGGGTCAGGGGGTAACTGAAGCTTTCTTT.

J is TRBJ1-2 and V is TRBV11-2; a weak D match, TRBD1 (6 bases). CDR1 and CDR2 (germline): SGHAT, FQNNGV. The CDR3 consists of 14 residues. The germline V and J ends were trimmed by 5 bases and 8 bases, with 18 bases remaining between them. The CDR3 region has the DNA TGTGCCAGCAGCATTGCGGGGGCAGTCGGCGGCTACACCTTC. Translation gives CASSIAGAVGGYTF.

The chain links TRBV6-5 to TRBJ1-2; D is ambiguous. Trimming removed 8 bases at V and 4 bases at J, with 11 bases between. There are 12 residues in the CDR3. CDR1 is MNHEY and CDR2 is SVGAGI in the germline V gene. The CDR3 loop is CASRSYLYGYTF. The DNA for the CDR3 is TGTGCCAGCCGGAGTTACCTCTATGGCTACACCTTC.

The sample holds one count of this clone. The J gene is TRBJ1-1, the V gene TRBV27, with D hard to call. The CDR3 is 13 residues long. The V gene's germline CDR1 is MNHEY and CDR2 SMNVEV (reference sequence). With 3 bases removed from V and 3 bases from J, the gap between germline ends came to 8 bases. The CDR3 bases are TGTGCCAGCAGTTTGAGCCGGGACACTGAAGCTTTCTTT. This codes for CASSLSRDTEAFF.

The chain couples TRBV7-8 to TRBJ1-2, with TRBD1 identical over 9 bases. V dropped 3 bases and J dropped 5; count of bases not matched to a gene: 4. The CDR3 is 14 residues long. In germline, CDR1 is SGHVS, CDR2 FQNEAQ. The CDR3 coding sequence is TGTGCCAGCAGCTTGGGACAGGGATTATATGGCTACACCTTC. Translated, it gives CASSLGQGLYGYTF.

This CDR3 is CASSLAGTAGTTGEKLFF. DNA of the CDR3: TGTGCCAGCAGCTTAGCCGGCACCGCCGGGACAACGGGGGAAAAACTGTTTTTT. V gene TRBV7-2 combines with J gene TRBJ1-4; tentative D call: TRBD1 (6 bases). The CDR3 sequence is 18 residues long. Germline assignment: CDR1 SGHTA and CDR2 FQGNSA. The V and J ends lost 0 bases and 8 bases respectively, with 22 bases between them.

Only one count was recorded for this clone. The chain combines TRBV6-1 with TRBJ2-5; 11 nucleotides line up with TRBD1. The CDR3 spans 15 residues. The V and J ends lost 4 bases and 6 bases, in that order; junction bases with no gene match: 7. Germline V gene sequence: CDR1 MNHNS, CDR2 SASEGT. The CDR3, as DNA: TGTGCCAGCAGTGGGACAGGGGGCGGTCGGAAGACCCAGTACTTC. This translates into CASSGTGGGRKTQYF.

The chain employs TRBV19 and TRBJ2-5, with 9 bases lining up with TRBD2. Per germline, CDR1 LNHDA and CDR2 SQIVND (reference sequence). The CDR3 covers 13 residues. V gave up 8 bases and J gave up 0 bases; unmatched junction bases: 1. For the CDR3, the DNA is TGTGCCAGTGCGGGGGGGGACCAAGAGACCCAGTACTTC. Translated: CASAGGDQETQYF.

The genes are TRBV19 and TRBJ1-5, with unresolved D. V was cut by 2 bases and J by 1 base, with 9 bases left in between. Germline V gene data show CDR1 as LNHDA and CDR2 as SQIVND (reference sequence). This CDR3 region has 15 residues. The chain's CDR3 is CASSIKGGSNQPQHF. The CDR3 DNA is TGTGCCAGTAGTATAAAGGGCGGGAGCAATCAGCCCCAGCATTTT. The variable domain in full, completed from reference TRBV19 and TRBJ1-5, reads DGGITQSPKYLFRKEGQNVTLSCEQNLNHDAMYWYRQDPGQGLRLIYYSQIVNDFQKGDIAEGYSVSREKKESFPLTVTSAQKNPTAFYLCASSIKGGSNQPQHFGDGTRLSIL.

The rearrangement uses TRBV5-1 and TRBJ1-3; D gene unclear. Germline CDR1 and CDR2: SGHRS and YFSETQ. The V and J ends lost 1 base and 0 bases respectively, with 5 bases between them. This CDR3 has 14 amino acids. CDR3 DNA: TGCGCCAGCAGCTTGAGCACCTCTGGAAACACCATATATTTT. Translating it yields CASSLSTSGNTIYF.

V usage is TRBV5-6 and J usage is TRBJ2-1, with D possibly TRBD2 on 6 matching bases. V was trimmed by 4 bases and J by 0 bases, leaving 14 bases between them. The CDR3 is 16 amino acids. The V gene's germline CDR1 is SGHDT and CDR2 YYEEEE. CDR3 sequence: CASSPRTGSSYNEQFF. Written as DNA, the CDR3 is TGTGCCAGCAGCCCGCGGACCGGGAGCTCCTACAATGAGCAGTTCTTC.

The chain is built from TRBV7-9 and TRBJ2-3, with 10 bases lining up with TRBD2. The CDR3 spans 15 residues. V lost 5 bases to trimming and J lost 4 bases; unmatched junction nucleotides: 6. Germline CDR1 and CDR2: SEHNR and FQNEAQ (reference sequence). Written as DNA, the CDR3 is TGTGCCAGCAGCGCACTAGCGGGATACCCAGATACGCAGTATTTT. Its translation: CASSALAGYPDTQYF.

This clone occurred once. The V and J genes are TRBV19 and TRBJ2-3; the D gene is possibly TRBD2 (5 bases). This CDR3 contains 13 residues. V gave up 6 bases and J gave up 5 bases, with 12 bases separating them. Germline CDR1 and CDR2: LNHDA and SQIVND (reference sequence). The CDR3 DNA reads as TGTGCCAGTAGGCCGGGATGGGAAGATACGCAGTATTTT. Protein product: CASRPGWEDTQYF.

The gene calls are TRBV5-4 and TRBJ2-1; TRBD2 matches at 9 bases. In germline, CDR1 is SGHNT, CDR2 YYREEE (reference sequence). V lost 5 bases, J lost 4 bases, and 7 bases stayed unmatched. This CDR3 has 15 residues. The CDR3 protein is CASRTGLAAYNEQFF. In DNA form, the CDR3 reads TGTGCCAGCAGAACGGGACTAGCAGCTTACAATGAGCAGTTCTTC.

This chain links TRBV4-1 with TRBJ2-5; 13 bases map to TRBD2. The J call could be wrong; TRBJ2-7 is a better fit for the DNA end. The CDR3 runs 17 residues. CDR1 and CDR2 from the germline V gene are MGHRA and YSYEKL. CDR3: CASSQETSGGPSYEQYF. In nucleotides, the CDR3 is TGCGCCAGCAGCCAAGAGACTAGCGGGGGGCCTTCCTACGAGCAGTACTTC.